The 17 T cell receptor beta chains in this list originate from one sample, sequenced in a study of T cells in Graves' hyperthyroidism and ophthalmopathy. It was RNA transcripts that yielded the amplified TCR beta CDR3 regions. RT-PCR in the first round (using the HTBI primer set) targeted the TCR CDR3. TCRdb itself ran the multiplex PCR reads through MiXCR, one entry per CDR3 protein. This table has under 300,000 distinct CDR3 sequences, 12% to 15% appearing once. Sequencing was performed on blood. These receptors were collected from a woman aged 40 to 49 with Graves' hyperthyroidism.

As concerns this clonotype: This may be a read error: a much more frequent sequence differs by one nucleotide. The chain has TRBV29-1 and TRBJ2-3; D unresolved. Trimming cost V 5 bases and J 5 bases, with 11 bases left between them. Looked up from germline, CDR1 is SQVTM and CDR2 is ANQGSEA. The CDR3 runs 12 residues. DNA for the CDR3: TGCAGCGTTACCCCCGTCGGAGATACGCAGTATTTT. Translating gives CSVTPVGDTQYF.

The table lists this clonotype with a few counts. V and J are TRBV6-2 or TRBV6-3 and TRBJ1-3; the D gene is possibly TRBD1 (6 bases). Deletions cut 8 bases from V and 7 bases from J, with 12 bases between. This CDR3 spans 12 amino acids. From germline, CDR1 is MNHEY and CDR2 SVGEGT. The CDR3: CASRQGFNTIYF. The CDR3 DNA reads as TGTGCCAGCCGTCAGGGGTTCAACACCATATATTTT.

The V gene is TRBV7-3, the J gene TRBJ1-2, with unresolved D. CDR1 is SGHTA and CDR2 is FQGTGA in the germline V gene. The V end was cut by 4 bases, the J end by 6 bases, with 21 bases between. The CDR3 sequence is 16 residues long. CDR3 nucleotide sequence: TGTGCCAGCAGCTCCCTCCCTTCGGCTGATTCGCATGGCTACACCTTC. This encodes CASSSLPSADSHGYTF.

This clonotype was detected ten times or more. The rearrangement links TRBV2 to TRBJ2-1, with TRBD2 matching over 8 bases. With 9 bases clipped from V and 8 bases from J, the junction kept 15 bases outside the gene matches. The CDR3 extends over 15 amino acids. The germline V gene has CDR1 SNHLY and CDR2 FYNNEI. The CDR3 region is CASLNRGLGGHEQFF. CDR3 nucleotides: TGTGCCAGTTTAAATAGGGGACTAGGGGGGCATGAGCAGTTCTTC.

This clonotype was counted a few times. CDR3 sequence reads: CASSVSGRDNEQFF. CDR3 bases: TGTGCCAGCAGCGTCAGCGGGAGGGACAATGAGCAGTTCTTC. The chain is built from TRBV9 and TRBJ2-1; 10 positions agree with TRBD2. Germline lookup yields CDR1 SGDLS and CDR2 YYNGEE. CDR3 length equals 14 residues. V lost 2 bases and J lost 5; bases outside the gene matches: 1. Together with reference TRBV9 and TRBJ2-1, the CDR3 gives the full variable domain: DSGVTQTPKHLITATGQRVTLRCSPRSGDLSVYWYQQSLDQGLQFLIQYYNGEERAKGNILERFSAQQFPDLHSELNLSSLELGDSALYFCASSVSGRDNEQFFGPGTRLTVL.

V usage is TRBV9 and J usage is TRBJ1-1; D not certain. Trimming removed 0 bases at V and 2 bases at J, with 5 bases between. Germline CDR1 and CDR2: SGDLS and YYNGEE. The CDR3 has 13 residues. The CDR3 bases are TGTGCCAGCAGCGTAGGGGATAACACTGAAGCTTTCTTT. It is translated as CASSVGDNTEAFF. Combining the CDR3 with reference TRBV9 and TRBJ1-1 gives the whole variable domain DSGVTQTPKHLITATGQRVTLRCSPRSGDLSVYWYQQSLDQGLQFLIQYYNGEERAKGNILERFSAQQFPDLHSELNLSSLELGDSALYFCASSVGDNTEAFFGQGTRLTVV.

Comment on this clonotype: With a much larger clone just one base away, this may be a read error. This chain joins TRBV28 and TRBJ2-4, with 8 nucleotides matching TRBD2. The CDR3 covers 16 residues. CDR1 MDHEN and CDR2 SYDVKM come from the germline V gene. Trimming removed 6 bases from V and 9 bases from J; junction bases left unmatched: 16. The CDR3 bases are TGTGCCAGCAGCACACGGGGGGGGGAGCCTAAGGGCATTCAGTACTTC. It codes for CASSTRGGEPKGIQYF.

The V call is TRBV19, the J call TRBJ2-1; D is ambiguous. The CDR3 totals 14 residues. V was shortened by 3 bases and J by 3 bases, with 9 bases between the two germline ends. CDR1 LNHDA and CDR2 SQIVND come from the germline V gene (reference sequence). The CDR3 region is CASSIGPFYNEQFF. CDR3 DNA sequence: TGTGCCAGTAGTATCGGGCCCTTCTACAATGAGCAGTTCTTC.

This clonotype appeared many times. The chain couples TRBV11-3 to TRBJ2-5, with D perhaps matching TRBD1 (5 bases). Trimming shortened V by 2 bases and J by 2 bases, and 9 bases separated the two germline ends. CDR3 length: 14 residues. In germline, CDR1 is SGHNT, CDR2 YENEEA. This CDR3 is CASSLRGGQETQYF. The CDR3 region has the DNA TGTGCCAGCAGCTTAAGGGGCGGTCAAGAGACCCAGTACTTC.

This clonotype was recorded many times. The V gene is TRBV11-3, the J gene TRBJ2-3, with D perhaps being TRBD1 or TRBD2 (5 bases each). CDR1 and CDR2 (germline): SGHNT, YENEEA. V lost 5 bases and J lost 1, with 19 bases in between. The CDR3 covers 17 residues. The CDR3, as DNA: TGTGCCAGCAGCGGGGGTTTAGTTATCTTGGGCACAGATACGCAGTATTTT. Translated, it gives CASSGGLVILGTDTQYF.

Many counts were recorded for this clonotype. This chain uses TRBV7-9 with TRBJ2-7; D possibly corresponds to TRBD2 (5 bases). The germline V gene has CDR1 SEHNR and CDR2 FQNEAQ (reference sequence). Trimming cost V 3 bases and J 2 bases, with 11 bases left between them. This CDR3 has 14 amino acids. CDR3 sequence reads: CASSFGGSTYEQYF. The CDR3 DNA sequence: TGTGCCAGCAGCTTTGGCGGGTCGACCTACGAGCAGTACTTC.

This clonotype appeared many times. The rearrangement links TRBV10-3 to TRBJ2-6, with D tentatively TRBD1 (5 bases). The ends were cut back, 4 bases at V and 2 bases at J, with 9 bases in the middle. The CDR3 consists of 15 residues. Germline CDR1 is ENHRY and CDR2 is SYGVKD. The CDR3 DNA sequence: TGTGCCATCAGTGGGCAACAGGCTGGGGCCAACGTCCTGACTTTC. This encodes CAISGQQAGANVLTF.

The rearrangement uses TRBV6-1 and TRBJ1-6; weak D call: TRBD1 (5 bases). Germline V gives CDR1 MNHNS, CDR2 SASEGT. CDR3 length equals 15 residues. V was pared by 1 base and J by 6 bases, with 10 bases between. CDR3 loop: CASSEGPGSNSPLHF. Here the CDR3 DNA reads TGTGCCAGCAGTGAAGGGCCAGGGTCTAATTCACCCCTCCACTTT.

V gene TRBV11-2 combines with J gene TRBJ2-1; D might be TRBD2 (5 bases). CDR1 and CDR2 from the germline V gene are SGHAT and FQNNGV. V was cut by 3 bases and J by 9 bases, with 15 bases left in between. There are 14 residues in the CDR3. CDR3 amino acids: CASSFLRLAGEQFF. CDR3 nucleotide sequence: TGTGCCAGCAGCTTTCTTAGGCTAGCCGGTGAGCAGTTCTTC. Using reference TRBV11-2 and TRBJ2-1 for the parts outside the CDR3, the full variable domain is EAGVAQSPRYKIIEKRQSVAFWCNPISGHATLYWYQQILGQGPKLLIQFQNNGVVDDSQLPKDRFSAERLKGVDSTLKIQPAKLEDSAVYLCASSFLRLAGEQFFGPGTRLTVL.

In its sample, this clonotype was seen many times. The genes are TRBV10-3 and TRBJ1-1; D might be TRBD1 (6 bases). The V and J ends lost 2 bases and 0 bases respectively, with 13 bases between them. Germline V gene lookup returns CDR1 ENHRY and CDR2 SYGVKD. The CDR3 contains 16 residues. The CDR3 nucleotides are TGTGCCATCAGTGAGCGAGACAGGTCCATGAACACTGAAGCTTTCTTT. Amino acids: CAISERDRSMNTEAFF.

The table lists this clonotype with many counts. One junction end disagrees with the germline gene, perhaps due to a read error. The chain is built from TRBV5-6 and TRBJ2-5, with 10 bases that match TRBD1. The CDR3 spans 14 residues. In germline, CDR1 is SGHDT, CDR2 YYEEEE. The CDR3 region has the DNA TGCGCCAGCAGCGGGGGACAGGGGAGAGAGACCCAGTACTTC. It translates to CASSGGQGRETQYF.

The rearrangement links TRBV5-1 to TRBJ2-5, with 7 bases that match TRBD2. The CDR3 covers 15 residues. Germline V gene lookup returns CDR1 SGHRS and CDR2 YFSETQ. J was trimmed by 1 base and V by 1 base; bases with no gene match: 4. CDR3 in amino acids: CASSLNGRSQETQYF. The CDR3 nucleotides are TGCGCCAGCAGCTTGAACGGGAGGTCCCAAGAGACCCAGTACTTC.